This TCR beta chain was found in a study of Tregs in tolerant kidney transplant recipients. CDR3 length: 14 residues. V was clipped by 3 bases and J by 1 base, with 12 bases between them. Germline V gives CDR1 GTSNPN, CDR2 SVGIG (reference sequence). The assay was immunoSEQ multiplex PCR, and TCRdb's table has in-frame clones only and misses some. The sample holds fewer than 20,000 clones, around 82% seen once. Sequenced sample: Tregs from blood. The chain recombines TRBV30 with TRBJ2-5, with D possibly matching TRBD1 (6 bases). The receptor was isolated from a human donor in good health. CDR3 residues: CAWRLQGPQETQYF. The CDR3 DNA sequence: TGTGCCTGGAGGTTACAGGGACCCCAAGAGACCCAGTACTTC.